These T cell receptor beta chains were read from a single sample in a study of technical replicates of blood from a few donors. Sequenced by immunoSEQ multiplex PCR; TCRdb stores in-frame clones only, minus some. The sample contains under 80,000 clones, roughly 91% of which appear only once. Source material: PBMCs. The receptor source for this set is a human donor in good health. Some clones in this sample may be carry-over from other donors' samples. The CDR3 runs from the conserved cysteine through the conserved F or W. A D gene is named only where the DNA matches it firmly. The size field is filled for only some rows; it gives once, few, many or a size class.

v_gene,j_gene,d_gene,abundance,CDR3nt,CDR3aa
TRBV15,TRBJ1-2,-,-,TGTGCCACCAGCAGAGATCAGCCAGGCGGAAGGGGAAACTATGGCTACACCTTC,CATSRDQPGGRGNYGYTF
TRBV7-9,TRBJ2-5,TRBD2,-,TGTGCCAGCAGTAATAGCGGGAGAGAGACCCAGTACTTC,CASSNSGRETQYF
TRBV2,TRBJ2-5,TRBD2,-,TGTGCCAGCAGTCAGGGGACTAGTTCATCAGAGACCCAGTACTTC,CASSQGTSSSETQYF
TRBV10-3,TRBJ2-1,TRBD2,-,TGTGCCATCAGTTATCCAAGCGGGACCTACAATGAGCAGTTCTTC,CAISYPSGTYNEQFF
TRBV6-1,TRBJ1-6,TRBD1,-,TGTGCCAGCACGGTGGACAGGGAATATTCACCCCTCCACTTT,CASTVDREYSPLHF
TRBV7-2,TRBJ1-2,TRBD1,-,TGTGCCAGCAGCCCTGGACAGGCTCTGGGCTACACCTTC,CASSPGQALGYTF
TRBV5-4,TRBJ2-2,TRBD1,once,TGTGCCAGCAGCTCCCCGGGACAGGGTCCCGGGGAGCTGTTTTTT,CASSSPGQGPGELFF
TRBV4-3,TRBJ2-3,TRBD2,once,TGCGCCAGCAGCCCCCGGCGGGGGATAGGAACAGATACGCAGTATTTT,CASSPRRGIGTDTQYF
TRBV4-1,TRBJ1-1,-,-,TGCGCCAGCATTTCCCAGTTCGGGGAGGTCATGAACACTGAAGCTTTCTTT,CASISQFGEVMNTEAFF
TRBV30,TRBJ2-3,-,few,TGTGCCTGGAGTGGACGGGGAGACACAGATACGCAGTATTTT,CAWSGRGDTDTQYF
TRBV6-5,TRBJ1-3,-,-,TGTGCCAGCAGTTACGAGTACTCTGGAAACACCATATATTTT,CASSYEYSGNTIYF
TRBV4-1,TRBJ2-4,TRBD1,-,TGCGCCAGCAGCCAGAAAGGGACAGTTCTAGCCAAAAACATTCAGTACTTC,CASSQKGTVLAKNIQYF
TRBV9,TRBJ2-2,-,-,TGTGCCAGCAGCGCGCAGGAGAACACCGGGGAGCTGTTTTTT,CASSAQENTGELFF
TRBV7-3,TRBJ2-3,-,-,TGTGCCAGCAGCTTAAACCCTCCCCAGGGGTGGGATACGCAGTATTTT,CASSLNPPQGWDTQYF
TRBV5-1,TRBJ2-1,TRBD2,-,TGCGCCAGCAGCGTGACTAGCGGGGGGCTTTACAATGAGCAGTTCTTC,CASSVTSGGLYNEQFF
TRBV7-3,TRBJ2-1,TRBD2,-,TGTGCCAGCAGCTCTAGCGGGGGACCCTACAATGAGCAGTTCTTC,CASSSSGGPYNEQFF
TRBV5-4,TRBJ2-3,-,-,TGTGCCAGCAGCCTTGGGGGAGGGGGGCCGGGAGATACGCAGTATTTT,CASSLGGGGPGDTQYF
TRBV27,TRBJ1-5,-,-,TGTGCCAGCAGTTTATCAGCTACAGCTTATTACGATCAGCCCCAGCATTTT,CASSLSATAYYDQPQHF
TRBV5-5,TRBJ2-7,-,-,TGTGCCAGCAGTCCACTGGACTGGTCCTACGAGCAGTACTTC,CASSPLDWSYEQYF
TRBV4-1,TRBJ2-1,TRBD2,-,TGCGCCAGCAGCCAGGAGGTCGGACTAGCGGGCAATGAGCAGTTCTTC,CASSQEVGLAGNEQFF
TRBV10-3,TRBJ1-1,-,-,TGTGCCATCAAGCGGAGCAGGAGCGATGCTGAAGCTTTCTTT,CAIKRSRSDAEAFF
TRBV18,TRBJ1-1,-,-,TGTGCCAGCTCACCACTGAGGGGGGGTGAGGTAGCTTTCTTT,CASSPLRGGEVAFF
TRBV29-1,TRBJ2-7,TRBD2,once,TGCAGCGTCACCAGAGGCGGGAGGATCGACGAGCAGTACTTC,CSVTRGGRIDEQYF
TRBV4-2,TRBJ1-4,-,-,TGTGCCAGCAGCCTCCAGACGGGAAATGAAAAACTGTTTTTT,CASSLQTGNEKLFF
TRBV5-4,TRBJ2-7,-,-,TGTGCCAGCAGCTCCAGACAGACAAACGAGCAGTACTTC,CASSSRQTNEQYF
TRBV5-1,TRBJ1-3,TRBD1,-,TGCGCCAGCAGCTTACGACAGGGGGCAGGAAACACCATATATTTT,CASSLRQGAGNTIYF
TRBV11-2,TRBJ2-1,TRBD2,-,TGTGCCAGCAGCTACGGACTAGCGGGAGAAGATGAGCAGTTCTTC,CASSYGLAGEDEQFF
TRBV19,TRBJ2-5,TRBD1,-,TGTGCCAGTAGTCTAGCAGGGGGAGAGACCCAGTACTTC,CASSLAGGETQYF
TRBV7-9,TRBJ2-1,TRBD2,-,TGTGCCAGCAGCCCACCCTTAGCGGGAGCGACAGGGGAGCAGTTCTTC,CASSPPLAGATGEQFF
TRBV9,TRBJ1-1,TRBD1,-,TGTGCCAGCAGCAAAAACCGGGACAGGAACACTGAAGCTTTCTTT,CASSKNRDRNTEAFF
TRBV6-4,TRBJ1-1,-,-,TGTGCCAGCAGCCGGACAGCTAACACTGAAGCTTTCTTT,CASSRTANTEAFF
TRBV6-5,TRBJ1-1,-,-,TGTGCCAGCAGTCTTCTAGGAGGCACTGAAGCTTTCTTT,CASSLLGGTEAFF
TRBV4-1,TRBJ1-3,-,-,TGCGCCAGCAGCCAACCCGCTCGACAGGTCTCTGGAAACACCATATATTTT,CASSQPARQVSGNTIYF
TRBV7-3,TRBJ2-5,-,-,TGTGCCAGCAGCGAAGCTGGAGGTCGGGGGGAGACCCAGTACTTC,CASSEAGGRGETQYF
TRBV2,TRBJ2-7,TRBD2,-,TGTGCCTGCCGACTAGCGGGAGGTTACGAGCAGTACTTC,CACRLAGGYEQYF
TRBV4-1,TRBJ2-3,-,-,TGCGCCAGCAGCCTGAGCGCCCCTACAGATACGCAGTATTTT,CASSLSAPTDTQYF
TRBV11-2,TRBJ2-3,-,once,TGTGCCAGCAGCTTCCAGGGGGGCCGTGGAGATACGCAGTATTTT,CASSFQGGRGDTQYF
TRBV5-8,TRBJ1-5,TRBD1,-,TGTGCCAGCAGCAAGGGACAGTCGAAACAGCCCCAGCATTTT,CASSKGQSKQPQHF
TRBV2,TRBJ2-6,-,-,TGTGCCAGGCGGGACGACAACTCTGGGGCCAACGTCCTGACTTTC,CARRDDNSGANVLTF
TRBV7-8,TRBJ2-7,TRBD1,-,TGTGCCAGCAGCTTACGGGACAGTGTCTACGAGCAGTACTTC,CASSLRDSVYEQYF